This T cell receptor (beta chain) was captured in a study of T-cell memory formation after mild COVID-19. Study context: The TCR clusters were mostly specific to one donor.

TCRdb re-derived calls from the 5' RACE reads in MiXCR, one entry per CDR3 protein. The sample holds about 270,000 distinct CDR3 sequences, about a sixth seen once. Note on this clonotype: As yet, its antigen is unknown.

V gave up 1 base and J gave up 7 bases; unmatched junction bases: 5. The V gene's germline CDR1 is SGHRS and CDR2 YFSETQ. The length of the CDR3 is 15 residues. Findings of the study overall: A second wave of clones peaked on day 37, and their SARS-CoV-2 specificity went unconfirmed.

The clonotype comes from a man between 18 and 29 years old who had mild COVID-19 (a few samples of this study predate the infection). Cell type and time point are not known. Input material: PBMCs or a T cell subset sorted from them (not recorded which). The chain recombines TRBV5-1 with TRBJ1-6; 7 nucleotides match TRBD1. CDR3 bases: TGCGCCAGCAGCTTGACGACAGGGCTGAATTCACCCCTCCACTTT. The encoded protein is CASSLTTGLNSPLHF.